The source of this T cell receptor (beta chain) is a study of beta chain features in type 1 diabetes. Study-level findings and limits: High-TCR-expressing cells could be over-represented by cDNA sequencing. PCR might favor shorter templates, but any such skew would affect patients and controls equally.

Germline values: CDR1 MDHEN, CDR2 SYDVKM. The CDR3 covers 15 residues. The V segment lost 6 bases and the J segment 2 bases; nucleotides outside the gene matches: 6. The whole isolated RNA underwent reverse transcription, so sequencing captured expressed TCRB transcripts. The repertoire was sequenced with immunoSEQ multiplex PCR; TCRdb's copy has only in-frame clones and lacks some. The repertoire holds approximately 120,000 clones, with 40% as singletons. Each of the sorted populations had a purity greater than 98%. Turning to this clone: Its antigen is undetermined.

Sequencing was done on a sample of stem cell memory CD4+ T cells from blood. The receptor was derived from a woman under 30 in good health. The chain carries TRBV28 and TRBJ2-7; 11 nucleotides align to TRBD2. The CDR3, as DNA: TGTGCCAGCAGCCCCACTAGCGGGAGCCCCTACGAGCAGTACTTC. Translating gives CASSPTSGSPYEQYF.